These 23 T cell receptor beta chains originate from one sample sequenced in a study of regulatory T cells in long-lasting Graves disease. Time point here: newly diagnosed GD, antithyroid drugs for less than 3 months. Preparation of the TCR library used RNA extracted from PBMCs. Through Arm-PCR of CDR3 regions and iRepertoire HTBI primers, TCR beta libraries were built. A single record per CDR3 protein comes from TCRdb applying MiXCR to the multiplex PCR reads. The sample contains 400,000 to 450,000 distinct CDR3 sequences, 15% of which appear only once. Another study also made use of these data, one on T cells in Graves' hyperthyroidism and ophthalmopathy.

This sample comprised peripheral blood mononuclear cells (PBMCs), obtained at new diagnosis, from a patient treated with antithyroid drugs. All receptors derive from a woman in her twenties or thirties with Graves disease.

This sequence joins TRBV2 and TRBJ2-3; 7 bases map to TRBD2. Germline-derived CDR1 and CDR2 are SNHLY and FYNNEI. The CDR3 runs 12 residues. V lost 8 bases, J lost 4 bases, and 3 bases stayed unmatched. CDR3: CASAAGADTQYF. The CDR3, as DNA: TGTGCCAGCGCGGCGGGGGCAGATACGCAGTATTTT.

V gene TRBV2 combines with J gene TRBJ1-5, with unresolved D. The CDR3 sequence is 15 residues long. The germline CDR1 and CDR2 sequences are SNHLY and FYNNEI. Trimming left V 9 bases short and J 0 bases short, with 15 bases between. CDR3 sequence: CASRRAGTSNQPQHF. CDR3 bases: TGTGCCAGTCGCCGCGCGGGCACTAGCAATCAGCCCCAGCATTTT.

This clonotype was seen many times. CDR3 region: CASSLWGFWDTGELFF. In DNA, the CDR3 is TGTGCCAGCAGTTTATGGGGGTTCTGGGACACCGGGGAGCTGTTTTTT. The gene calls are TRBV27 and TRBJ2-2; perhaps D is TRBD1 or TRBD2 (5 bases each). The V gene's germline CDR1 is MNHEY and CDR2 SMNVEV (reference sequence). The CDR3 is 16 residues long. Trimming shortened V by 1 base and J by 3 bases, and 12 bases separated the two germline ends.

This clonotype was found many times. The chain carries TRBV20-1 and TRBJ2-1; the D gene is possibly TRBD2 (8 bases). Trimming cost V 3 bases and J 5 bases, with 23 bases left between them. The V gene's germline CDR1 is DFQATT and CDR2 SNEGSKA (reference sequence). CDR3 length equals 17 residues. In nucleotides, the CDR3 is TGCAGTGCTAGCGGAGGGGGCCGACTAGCGAGGGACAATGAGCAGTTCTTC. Residues: CSASGGGRLARDNEQFF.

The J gene is TRBJ2-1, the V gene TRBV5-1; the match to TRBD2 covers 8 bases. There are 18 residues in the CDR3. Trimming cost V 0 bases and J 0 bases; bases outside gene matches: 8. Germline CDR1 reads SGHRS; CDR2 reads YFSETQ. In DNA, the CDR3 is TGCGCCAGCAGCTTGGGATCGGGGGGGCTTAGCTCCTACAATGAGCAGTTCTTC. This sequence encodes CASSLGSGGLSSYNEQFF.

This chain uses TRBV19 with TRBJ1-1; the D is unclear. The CDR3 consists of 13 residues. Trimming took 7 bases from V and 5 from J, leaving 14 bases between them. The V gene's germline CDR1 is LNHDA and CDR2 SQIVND (reference sequence). CDR3 coding DNA: TGTGCCAGTACCGCTGGTCGGTGGACTGAAGCTTTCTTT. Encoded protein: CASTAGRWTEAFF.

At least ten counts were recorded for this clonotype. The rearrangement links TRBV5-6 to TRBJ1-1, with 7 positions matching TRBD1. This CDR3 is built from 13 residues. Per germline, CDR1 SGHDT and CDR2 YYEEEE. V was pared by 3 bases and J by 10 bases, with 9 bases of the junction left unmatched. The chain's CDR3 is CASSYSTGFGAFF. For the CDR3, the DNA is TGTGCCAGCAGCTACTCGACAGGGTTCGGAGCTTTCTTT.

The rearrangement links TRBV30 to TRBJ2-1; possibly TRBD1 for D (7 bases). Germline assignment: CDR1 GTSNPN and CDR2 SVGIG (reference sequence). The ends were cut back, 3 bases at V and 4 bases at J, with 13 bases in the middle. The CDR3 is 14 residues long. The CDR3 region has the DNA TGTGCCTGGAGGCGCGGGACAGTTTACAATGAGCAGTTCTTC. As protein: CAWRRGTVYNEQFF.

This clonotype was counted between two and nine times. The rearrangement links TRBV18 to TRBJ2-4, with D possibly matching TRBD1 (6 bases). V was clipped by 6 bases and J by 2 bases, with 14 bases between them. The CDR3 is 15 residues long. Germline values: CDR1 KGHSH, CDR2 LQKENI. The CDR3 spells CASSYQGQTKNIQYF. In nucleotides, the CDR3 is TGTGCCAGCTCTTACCAGGGGCAAACCAAAAACATTCAGTACTTC.

This clonotype came up many times. V usage is TRBV20-1 and J usage is TRBJ2-2; weak D call: TRBD2 (5 bases). This CDR3 comprises 15 residues. The V and J ends lost 2 bases and 0 bases respectively, with 10 bases between them. Germline-derived CDR1 and CDR2 are DFQATT and SNEGSKA (reference sequence). CDR3 nucleotide sequence: TGCAGTGCTAGACCTCACGGGACGAACACCGGGGAGCTGTTTTTT. This codes for CSARPHGTNTGELFF.

This clonotype was recorded many times. The chain uses TRBV27 and TRBJ2-7, with 9 bases that match TRBD2. Germline V gene lookup returns CDR1 MNHEY and CDR2 SMNVEV (reference sequence). J was trimmed by 6 bases and V by 4 bases; bases with no gene match: 10. This CDR3 spans 15 amino acids. The CDR3 coding sequence is TGTGCCAGCAGTTCGAGGAGAGCGGGAGGTTCCGAGCAGTACTTC. This sequence encodes CASSSRRAGGSEQYF.

This clonotype was counted ten times or more. The J gene is TRBJ2-5, the V gene TRBV28, with D unclear. Trimming removed 3 bases from V and 4 bases from J, with 15 bases in between. The CDR3 has 15 residues. Germline loops: CDR1 MDHEN, CDR2 SYDVKM. CDR3 in amino acids: CASSLSWDTAETQYF. The CDR3, as DNA: TGTGCCAGCAGTTTGTCGTGGGATACGGCAGAGACCCAGTACTTC.

J is TRBJ1-2 and V is TRBV10-3, with D possibly matching TRBD1 (5 bases). This CDR3 is 17 amino acids long. With 6 bases removed from V and 2 bases from J, the gap between germline ends came to 22 bases. CDR1 is ENHRY, CDR2 SYGVKD, per germline. The CDR3 DNA follows: TGTGCCATCAGGGCCGGGCCAGTCGGAGGGGAGAACTATGGCTACACCTTC. Translated: CAIRAGPVGGENYGYTF.

Comment on this clonotype: Possible read error: a much larger clone is one base away. This chain connects TRBV28 to TRBJ2-7, with 10 bases lining up with TRBD2. This CDR3 is built from 15 residues. Trimming removed 5 bases from V and 9 bases from J; junction bases left unmatched: 13. Germline CDR1 is MDHEN and CDR2 is SYDVKM. The CDR3 nucleotides are TGTGCCAGCAGTGGACCAGGACTAGCGGCCCTGGGGCAGTACTTC. Protein: CASSGPGLAALGQYF.

The chain employs TRBV7-2 and TRBJ2-1; D is undetermined. V shed 6 bases and J shed 7 bases, with 16 bases lying between them. The CDR3 spans 14 residues. Germline V gene lookup returns CDR1 SGHTA and CDR2 FQGNSA. Here the CDR3 reads CASRGSAALNEQFF. CDR3 DNA: TGTGCCAGCAGGGGGTCGGCGGCACTGAATGAGCAGTTCTTC.

V gene TRBV18 combines with J gene TRBJ2-5, with 9 positions matching TRBD1. Trimming removed 0 bases from V and 6 bases from J; junction bases left unmatched: 5. The CDR3 spans 15 residues. CDR1 is KGHSH, CDR2 LQKENI, per germline. The CDR3 is CASSPPGQGMQTQYF. CDR3 in DNA: TGTGCCAGCTCACCACCGGGACAGGGTATGCAGACCCAGTACTTC.

Ten or more counts support this clonotype. This chain links TRBV2 with TRBJ1-1, with D uncertain. Germline V gives CDR1 SNHLY, CDR2 FYNNEI. The CDR3 has 16 residues. The V gene lost 8 bases and the J gene lost 5 bases, with 24 bases spanning the gap. This CDR3 reads CASGSTKPRFLTEAFF. The CDR3 DNA is TGTGCCAGCGGTTCGACAAAACCTAGATTTCTGACTGAAGCTTTCTTT.

This clonotype appeared many times. V usage is TRBV28 and J usage is TRBJ2-7; 10 bases map to TRBD2. The junction had 7 bases not matched to a gene; V was cut back by 6 bases and J by 5 bases. The CDR3 runs 14 residues. Germline lookup yields CDR1 MDHEN and CDR2 SYDVKM. CDR3 in amino acids: CASSRLAGGDEQYF. In nucleotides, the CDR3 is TGTGCCAGCAGCAGACTAGCGGGCGGGGACGAGCAGTACTTC.

In this sample, this clonotype turned up many times. The chain joins TRBV20-1 to TRBJ2-5; tentative D call: TRBD1 (6 bases). Germline V gene sequence: CDR1 DFQATT, CDR2 SNEGSKA (reference sequence). The CDR3 is 14 residues long. Trimming removed 5 bases from V and 5 bases from J, with 18 bases in between. CDR3 nucleotide sequence: TGCAGTGCTCTCCAAACAGGGTCGTTGGAGACCCAGTACTTC. It yields the protein CSALQTGSLETQYF.

This clonotype was picked up many times. V gene TRBV12-3 or TRBV12-4 combines with J gene TRBJ2-4, with unresolved D. This CDR3 is built from 15 residues. V was pared by 5 bases and J by 3 bases, with 14 bases between. CDR3 loop: CASSVVGLGKNIQYF. The CDR3 nucleotides read TGTGCCAGCAGTGTGGTGGGTTTGGGCAAAAACATTCAGTACTTC.

Concerning this clonotype: A far larger clone is only one base removed, so a read error is likely. The chain uses TRBV6-8 and TRBJ2-7, with TRBD1 matching over 7 bases. Germline V lookup: CDR1 MNHGY, CDR2 SAAAGT. The CDR3 sequence is 15 residues long. The CDR3 DNA is TGTGCCAGCAGCCAAGCAGAGGGGGCCTCCTACGGGCAGTACTTC. Its protein is CASSQAEGASYGQYF.

This clonotype appeared a few times. The chain recombines TRBV19 with TRBJ1-2; D is ambiguous. The CDR3 runs 17 residues. V lost 0 bases, J lost 4 bases, and 18 bases lay in between. Per germline, CDR1 LNHDA and CDR2 SQIVND (reference sequence). This CDR3 is CASSIDLQAATSYGYTF. Written as DNA, the CDR3 is TGTGCCAGTAGTATAGATCTCCAGGCGGCAACCTCCTATGGCTACACCTTC.

There are a few counts of this clonotype. V is TRBV30 and J is TRBJ2-4; weak D call: TRBD2 (5 bases). The V end was cut by 4 bases, the J end by 6 bases, with 13 bases between. CDR3 size: 13 residues. From germline, CDR1 is GTSNPN and CDR2 SVGIG (reference sequence). The CDR3 sequence: CAWKLDRANIQYF. The CDR3 nucleotides read TGTGCCTGGAAACTAGATAGGGCAAACATTCAGTACTTC. Filled out from reference TRBV30 and TRBJ2-4, the complete variable domain reads SQTIHQWPATLVQPVGSPLSLECTVEGTSNPNLYWYRQAAGRGLQLLFYSVGIGQISSEVPQNLSASRPQDRQFILSSKKLLLSDSGFYLCAWKLDRANIQYFGAGTRLSVL.